This TCR beta chain is drawn from a study of cytomegalovirus exposure and HLA in healthy donors. Study-level points and caveats: A later analysis showed TCR association rates differing by HLA locus, peaking at DRB1 and lowest at HLA-C. Further analysis, carried out later, found HLA-associated TCR beta chains more clonally expanded than equally common other chains.

Comment on this clone: Its antigen is still unknown.

Both 60 Vbeta primers and 13 Jbeta primers went into the PCR. Per the original data handling: A later analysis tallied 87 million or so unique TCR beta chains, approximately 10 million of them shared. TCRdb's table, derived via immunoSEQ multiplex PCR, lists solely in-frame clones and lacks some. That table gives V, J and clone size, and the DNA gave D and trimming. The sample lists some 110,000 clones; roughly 81% were seen once. Source material: PBMCs. The receptor's source is a woman younger than 45 in good health and CMV-seronegative.

CDR3 in amino acids: CASSVGPGMNTEAFF. DNA of the CDR3: TGCGCCAGCAGCGTGGGTCCGGGGATGAACACTGAAGCTTTCTTT. The chain has TRBV5-1 and TRBJ1-1; D not resolved. The V and J ends lost 4 bases and 0 bases respectively, with 13 bases between them. This CDR3 has 15 residues. Germline values: CDR1 SGHRS, CDR2 YFSETQ.